This paragraph covers one T cell receptor (beta chain) sequence. As yet, its antigen is unknown. The protocol was immunoSEQ multiplex PCR, while the TCRdb copy is restricted to in-frame clones and leaves out a portion. The sample contains tens of thousands of clones, about 93% of which appear only once. The data originate from a study of siplizumab effects on memory and regulatory T cells. Study results and limitations: A mean of approximately 70% of mappable alloreactive CD4+ clones were Treg-derived with siplizumab, compared with 25% to 30% in controls.

The CDR3 covers 18 residues. The germline V gene has CDR1 LGHNA and CDR2 YNFKEQ. V was pared by 1 base and J by 2 bases, with 10 bases of the junction left unmatched. This TCR derives from a human donor in good health. Sequences were obtained from non-Treg CD4+ T cells sorted from blood. J is TRBJ2-3 and V is TRBV4-2; 9 bases align to TRBD2. In nucleotides, the CDR3 is TGTGCCAGCAGCCAAGGCCTCCCCCGCGGGGGGGCCACAGATACGCAGTATTTT. It translates to CASSQGLPRGGATDTQYF.